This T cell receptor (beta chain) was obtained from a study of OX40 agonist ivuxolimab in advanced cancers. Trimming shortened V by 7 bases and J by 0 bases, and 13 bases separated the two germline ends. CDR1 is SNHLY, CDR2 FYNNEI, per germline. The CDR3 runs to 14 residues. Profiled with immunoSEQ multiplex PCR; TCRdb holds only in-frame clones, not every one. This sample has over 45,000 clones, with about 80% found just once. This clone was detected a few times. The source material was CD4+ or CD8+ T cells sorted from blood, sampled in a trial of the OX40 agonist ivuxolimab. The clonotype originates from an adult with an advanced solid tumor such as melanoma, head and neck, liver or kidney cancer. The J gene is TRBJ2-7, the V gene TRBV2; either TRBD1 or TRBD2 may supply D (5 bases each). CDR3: CASTIRGSSYEQYF. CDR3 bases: TGTGCCAGCACCATCCGGGGCAGCTCCTACGAGCAGTACTTC.